This is a list of T cell receptor beta chains from one sample in a study of T cell responses to AZD1222 COVID-19 vaccine. Profiling relied on immunoSEQ multiplex PCR, and the TCRdb table lists in-frame clones only, not all of them. The data contain approximately 120,000 clones, about 90% of them seen just once; the ten biggest clones take up 3.5% to 5%. The sequencing here drew on peripheral blood, taken on day 0 of AZD1222 vaccination. These TCRs come from an adult in good health. Each CDR3 is given with its conserved first and last residue. D genes are given only for firm matches. Clone size, where shown, is once, few, many, or a class for clones that have expanded.

D gene: .
J gene: TRBJ2-5
clone size: .
V gene: TRBV5-1
CDR3 DNA: TGCGCCAGCAGCTTGGAGGGGACGAGAGAGACCCAGTACTTC
CDR3 protein: CASSLEGTRETQYF

D gene: .
J gene: TRBJ1-1
clone size: .
V gene: TRBV28
CDR3 DNA: TGTGCCAGCAGCGCGCCACAAGGGTGGAGAGACACTGAAGCTTTCTTT
CDR3 protein: CASSAPQGWRDTEAFF

D gene: .
J gene: TRBJ1-4
clone size: .
V gene: TRBV7-9
CDR3 DNA: TGTGCCAGCAGCCCCGGATCAGGGAAACTGTTTTTT
CDR3 protein: CASSPGSGKLFF

D gene: .
J gene: TRBJ2-3
clone size: .
V gene: TRBV5-6
CDR3 DNA: TGTGCCAGCATCCGGCGAGGCACAGATACGCAGTATTTT
CDR3 protein: CASIRRGTDTQYF

D gene: TRBD1
J gene: TRBJ1-3
clone size: once
V gene: TRBV18
CDR3 DNA: TGTGCCAGCTCACTGGACAGGGGGAACACCATATATTTT
CDR3 protein: CASSLDRGNTIYF

D gene: .
J gene: TRBJ1-3
clone size: once
V gene: TRBV27
CDR3 DNA: TGTGCCAGCAGTTTTCAATTTGGAAACACCATATATTTT
CDR3 protein: CASSFQFGNTIYF

D gene: TRBD1
J gene: TRBJ1-1
clone size: once
V gene: TRBV7-9
CDR3 DNA: TGTGCCAGCAGCTTACCGAGAGACAGGGGGGAATTGAACACTGAAGCTTTCTTT
CDR3 protein: CASSLPRDRGELNTEAFF

D gene: TRBD1
J gene: TRBJ2-2
clone size: .
V gene: TRBV10-3
CDR3 DNA: TGTGCCATCAGTGGAGGCCGGGGAGCAGGGGGGAACACCGGGGAGCTGTTTTTT
CDR3 protein: CAISGGRGAGGNTGELFF

D gene: .
J gene: TRBJ1-2
clone size: .
V gene: TRBV6-1
CDR3 DNA: TGTGCCAGCAGTGAAGGGGGGGGCTGGGGCTACACCTTC
CDR3 protein: CASSEGGGWGYTF

D gene: .
J gene: TRBJ2-1
clone size: .
V gene: TRBV12-3/TRBV12-4
CDR3 DNA: TGTGCCAGCAGTGAGACACGAGAGCAGTTCTTC
CDR3 protein: CASSETREQFF

D gene: .
J gene: TRBJ2-1
clone size: once
V gene: TRBV11-2
CDR3 DNA: TGTGCCAGCAGCCTGGGGTCGGGAGCGGAGCAGTTCTTC
CDR3 protein: CASSLGSGAEQFF

D gene: .
J gene: TRBJ1-2
clone size: .
V gene: TRBV18
CDR3 DNA: TGTGCCAGCTCACCTGCAGGTGCGAACTATGGCTACACCTTC
CDR3 protein: CASSPAGANYGYTF

D gene: .
J gene: TRBJ2-7
clone size: .
V gene: TRBV11-2
CDR3 DNA: TGTGCCAGCAGCTTACGGAGGGCCTACGAGCAGTACTTC
CDR3 protein: CASSLRRAYEQYF

D gene: .
J gene: TRBJ1-2
clone size: .
V gene: TRBV7-9
CDR3 DNA: TGTGCCAGCAACAAAGGTGGGCAGTACGGCTATGGCTACACCTTC
CDR3 protein: CASNKGGQYGYGYTF

D gene: TRBD2
J gene: TRBJ2-1
clone size: .
V gene: TRBV5-5
CDR3 DNA: TGTGCCAGCAGCTTGCTGGGCGGGAGTAAGAATGAGCAGTTCTTC
CDR3 protein: CASSLLGGSKNEQFF

D gene: .
J gene: TRBJ1-6
clone size: .
V gene: TRBV30
CDR3 DNA: TGTGCCTGGAGTCCACTGACGGGAGGCTCACCCCTCCACTTT
CDR3 protein: CAWSPLTGGSPLHF

D gene: .
J gene: TRBJ2-7
clone size: .
V gene: TRBV28
CDR3 DNA: TGTGCCAGCACGCTGGGGGTTGGCGAGCAGTACTTC
CDR3 protein: CASTLGVGEQYF

D gene: TRBD1
J gene: TRBJ1-5
clone size: .
V gene: TRBV28
CDR3 DNA: TGTGCCAGCAGCCTAATGGGACAGTATAGCAATCAGCCCCAGCATTTT
CDR3 protein: CASSLMGQYSNQPQHF

D gene: .
J gene: TRBJ1-3
clone size: .
V gene: TRBV11-1
CDR3 DNA: TGTGCCAGCAGCTTCAGACAGATCTCTGGAAACACCATATATTTT
CDR3 protein: CASSFRQISGNTIYF

D gene: TRBD1
J gene: TRBJ1-4
clone size: .
V gene: TRBV23-1
CDR3 DNA: TGCGCCAGCAGTGCGGACAGGACTCGGGGTGAAAAACTGTTTTTT
CDR3 protein: CASSADRTRGEKLFF

D gene: .
J gene: TRBJ2-3
clone size: .
V gene: TRBV6-5
CDR3 DNA: TGTGCCAGCAGTCAAATAGGTTCCGGTTTGGATACGCAGTATTTT
CDR3 protein: CASSQIGSGLDTQYF

D gene: .
J gene: TRBJ1-2
clone size: .
V gene: TRBV11-2
CDR3 DNA: TGTGCCAGCAGCTTGGGGATAGGTAGCTATGGCTACACCTTC
CDR3 protein: CASSLGIGSYGYTF

D gene: .
J gene: TRBJ1-5
clone size: .
V gene: TRBV27
CDR3 DNA: TGTGCCAGCCGGGGCACCAATCAGCCCCAGCGTTTT
CDR3 protein: CASRGTNQPQRF

D gene: .
J gene: TRBJ1-2
clone size: .
V gene: TRBV19
CDR3 DNA: TGTGCCAGTAGTATAGGATATGGCTACACCTTC
CDR3 protein: CASSIGYGYTF

D gene: TRBD2
J gene: TRBJ2-1
clone size: .
V gene: TRBV27
CDR3 DNA: TGTGCCAGCACACAGGGATTTGGGCTAGCGGGAGACTACAATGAGCAGTTCTTC
CDR3 protein: CASTQGFGLAGDYNEQFF

D gene: .
J gene: TRBJ1-5
clone size: .
V gene: TRBV7-3
CDR3 DNA: TGTGCCAGCAGCTTAGGGGGGGATCAGCCCCAGCATTTT
CDR3 protein: CASSLGGDQPQHF

D gene: .
J gene: TRBJ2-5
clone size: .
V gene: TRBV7-6
CDR3 DNA: TGTGCCAGCAGCTTTTCCGCGCCAATACAAGAGACCCAGTACTTC
CDR3 protein: CASSFSAPIQETQYF

D gene: .
J gene: TRBJ2-2
clone size: .
V gene: TRBV5-1
CDR3 DNA: TGCGCCAGCAGCTTGGAGTCTCGTACCGGGGAGCTGTTTTTT
CDR3 protein: CASSLESRTGELFF